This T cell receptor beta chain emerged from a study of circulating and synovial CD4+ cells in juvenile arthritis. Study-level points and caveats: Bulk blood CD4 samples held at least an order of magnitude more or fewer genomes than CPL. These repertoires were less diverse than bulk blood CD4 repertoires.

This CDR3 contains 13 residues. Germline-derived CDR1 and CDR2 are SGHNT and YYREEE (reference sequence). With 4 bases removed from V and 7 bases from J, the gap between germline ends came to 9 bases. Sequenced by immunoSEQ multiplex PCR; TCRdb stores in-frame clones only, minus some. The data contain under 35,000 clones, about 95% of them singletons. Remarks on this clone: As yet, its antigen is unknown. This specimen includes other DNA sequences encoding the same CDR3.

V gene TRBV5-4 combines with J gene TRBJ1-6, with D hard to call. Sequencing was carried out using CD4+ T cells from blood. The origin of this receptor is a human donor with juvenile idiopathic arthritis. DNA of the CDR3: TGTGCCAGCAGCCCACAACAGAATTCACCCCTCCACTTT. It encodes CASSPQQNSPLHF.